Here is one T cell receptor (beta chain) with its context. The method was immunoSEQ multiplex PCR; TCRdb's version includes in-frame clones alone and lacks a portion of them. The sample lists approximately 33,000 clones; 90% were seen once. The CDR3 runs to 13 residues. Trimming removed 0 bases from V and 4 bases from J, with 4 bases in between. The germline V gene encodes CDR1 LNHDA and CDR2 SQIVND (reference sequence). This specimen belongs to a study of OX40 agonist ivuxolimab in advanced cancers. This chain links TRBV19 with TRBJ1-5, with D unresolved. The receptor's source is an adult with an advanced solid tumor such as melanoma, head and neck, liver or kidney cancer. Sequencing used CD4+ or CD8+ T cells sorted from blood, obtained in a trial of the OX40 agonist ivuxolimab. The CDR3, as DNA: TGTGCCAGTAGTATAGATGAAAATCAGCCCCAGCATTTT. This translates into CASSIDENQPQHF.